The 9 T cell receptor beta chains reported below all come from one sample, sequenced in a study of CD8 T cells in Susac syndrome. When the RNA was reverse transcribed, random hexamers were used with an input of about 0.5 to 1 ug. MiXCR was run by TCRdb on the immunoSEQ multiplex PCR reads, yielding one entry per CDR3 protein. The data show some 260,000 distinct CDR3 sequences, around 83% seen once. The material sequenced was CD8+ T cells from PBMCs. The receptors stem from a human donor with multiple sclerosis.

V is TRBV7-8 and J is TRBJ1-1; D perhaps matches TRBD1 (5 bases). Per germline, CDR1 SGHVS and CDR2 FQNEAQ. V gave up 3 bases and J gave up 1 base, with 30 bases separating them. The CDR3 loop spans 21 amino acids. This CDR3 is CASSFREKGSRGPNPNTEAFF. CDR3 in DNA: TGTGCCAGCAGCTTTCGTGAGAAAGGATCAAGGGGCCCGAACCCGAACACTGAAGCTTTCTTT.

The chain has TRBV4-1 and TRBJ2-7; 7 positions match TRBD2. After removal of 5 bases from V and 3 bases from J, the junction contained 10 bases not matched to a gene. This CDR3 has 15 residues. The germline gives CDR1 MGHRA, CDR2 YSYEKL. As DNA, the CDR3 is TGCGCCAGCAGCTCCCGACGGGAGCGGGGCTACGAGCAGTACTTC. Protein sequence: CASSSRRERGYEQYF.

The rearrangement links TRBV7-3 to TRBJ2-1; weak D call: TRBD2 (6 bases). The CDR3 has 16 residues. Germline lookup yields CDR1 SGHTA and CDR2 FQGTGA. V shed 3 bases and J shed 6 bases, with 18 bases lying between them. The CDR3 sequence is CASSLRLEGLGNEQFF. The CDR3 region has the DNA TGTGCCAGCAGCTTGAGACTAGAAGGTCTTGGCAATGAGCAGTTCTTC.

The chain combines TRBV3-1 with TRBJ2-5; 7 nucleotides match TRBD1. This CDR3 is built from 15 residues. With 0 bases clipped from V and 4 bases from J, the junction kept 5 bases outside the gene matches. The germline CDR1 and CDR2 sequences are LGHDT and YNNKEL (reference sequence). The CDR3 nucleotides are TGTGCCAGCAGCCAAGAGATGGCAGGGGGAGAGACCCAGTACTTC. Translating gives CASSQEMAGGETQYF.

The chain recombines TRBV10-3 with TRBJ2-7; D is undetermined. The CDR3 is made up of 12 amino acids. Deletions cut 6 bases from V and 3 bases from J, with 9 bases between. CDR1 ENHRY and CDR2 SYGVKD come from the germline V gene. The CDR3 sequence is CAIRDGYYEQYF. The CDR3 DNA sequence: TGTGCCATCAGGGACGGTTACTACGAGCAGTACTTC.

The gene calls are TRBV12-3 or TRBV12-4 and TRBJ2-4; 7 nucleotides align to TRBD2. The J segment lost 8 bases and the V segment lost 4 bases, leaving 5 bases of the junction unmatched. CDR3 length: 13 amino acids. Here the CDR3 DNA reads TGTGCCAGCAGTTCCCCCCGGGGGGACATTCAGTACTTC. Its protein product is CASSSPRGDIQYF.

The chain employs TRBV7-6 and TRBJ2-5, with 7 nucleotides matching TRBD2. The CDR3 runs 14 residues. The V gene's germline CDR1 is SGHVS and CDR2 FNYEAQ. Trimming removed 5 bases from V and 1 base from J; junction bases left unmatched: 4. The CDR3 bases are TGTGCCAGCAGCCCACCGGGGGGCCAAGAGACCCAGTACTTC. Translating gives CASSPPGGQETQYF.

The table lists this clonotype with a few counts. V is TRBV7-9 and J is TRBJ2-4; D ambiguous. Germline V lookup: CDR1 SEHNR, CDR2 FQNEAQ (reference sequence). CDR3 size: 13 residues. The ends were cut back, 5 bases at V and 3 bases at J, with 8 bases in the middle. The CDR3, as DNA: TGTGCCAGCAGCCCCGGTAGCAAAAACATTCAGTACTTC. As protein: CASSPGSKNIQYF.

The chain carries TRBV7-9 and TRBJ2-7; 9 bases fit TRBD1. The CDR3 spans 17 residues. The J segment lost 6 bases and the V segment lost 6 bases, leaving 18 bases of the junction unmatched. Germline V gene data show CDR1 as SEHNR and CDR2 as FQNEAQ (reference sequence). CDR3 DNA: TGTGCCAGCAGTTCATACACAGGGGGCGATCCCTTTGTCGAGCAGTACTTC. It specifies CASSSYTGGDPFVEQYF.